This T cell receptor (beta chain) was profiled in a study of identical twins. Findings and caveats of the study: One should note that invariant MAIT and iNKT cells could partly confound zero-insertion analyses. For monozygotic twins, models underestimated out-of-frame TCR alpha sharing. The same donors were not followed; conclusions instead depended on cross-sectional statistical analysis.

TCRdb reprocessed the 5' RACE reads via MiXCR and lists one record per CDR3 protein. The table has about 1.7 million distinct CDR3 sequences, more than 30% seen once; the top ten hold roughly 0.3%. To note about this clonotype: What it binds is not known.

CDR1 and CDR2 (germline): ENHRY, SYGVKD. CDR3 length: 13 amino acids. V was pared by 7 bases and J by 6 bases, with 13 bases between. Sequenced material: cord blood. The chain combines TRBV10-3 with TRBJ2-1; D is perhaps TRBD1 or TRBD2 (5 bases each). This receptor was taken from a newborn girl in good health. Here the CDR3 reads CAIKGPYPNEQFF. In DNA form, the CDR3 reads TGTGCCATCAAGGGACCCTACCCCAATGAGCAGTTCTTC.